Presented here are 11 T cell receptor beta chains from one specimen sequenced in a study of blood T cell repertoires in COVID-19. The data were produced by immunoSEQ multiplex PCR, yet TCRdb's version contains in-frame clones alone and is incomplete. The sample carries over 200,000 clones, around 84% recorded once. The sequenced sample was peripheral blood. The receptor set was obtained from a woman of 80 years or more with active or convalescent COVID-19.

In DNA form, the CDR3 reads TGTGCCAGCACCAGGGAGGGCTACAAAGAGACCCAGTACTTC. It is translated as CASTREGYKETQYF. The chain combines TRBV9 with TRBJ2-5; 7 bases align to TRBD2. Germline loops: CDR1 SGDLS, CDR2 YYNGEE. Germline trimming cut 6 bases from V and 3 bases from J; bases unmatched to any gene: 8. This CDR3 is built from 14 residues.

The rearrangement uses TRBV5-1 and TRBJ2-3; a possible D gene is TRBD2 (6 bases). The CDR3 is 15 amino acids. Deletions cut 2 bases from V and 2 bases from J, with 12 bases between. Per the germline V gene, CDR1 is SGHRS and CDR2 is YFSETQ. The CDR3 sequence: CASSFAGTSTDTQYF. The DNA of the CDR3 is TGCGCCAGCAGCTTCGCAGGGACTTCCACAGATACGCAGTATTTT.

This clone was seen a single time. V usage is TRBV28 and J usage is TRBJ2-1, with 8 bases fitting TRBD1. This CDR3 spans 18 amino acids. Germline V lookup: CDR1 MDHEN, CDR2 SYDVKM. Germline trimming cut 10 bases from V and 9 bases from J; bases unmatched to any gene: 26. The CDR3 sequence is CAITDRAQNYGIRIEQFF. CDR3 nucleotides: TGTGCCATTACGGACAGGGCGCAAAACTACGGTATTAGGATTGAGCAGTTCTTC.

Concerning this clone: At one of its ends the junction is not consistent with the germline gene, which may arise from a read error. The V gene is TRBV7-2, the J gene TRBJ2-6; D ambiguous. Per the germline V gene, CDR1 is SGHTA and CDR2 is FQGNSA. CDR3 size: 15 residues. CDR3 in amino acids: CASNLAGSGANVLTF. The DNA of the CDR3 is TGTGCCAGCAACTTAGCCGGGTCTGGGGCCAACGTCCTGACTTTC.

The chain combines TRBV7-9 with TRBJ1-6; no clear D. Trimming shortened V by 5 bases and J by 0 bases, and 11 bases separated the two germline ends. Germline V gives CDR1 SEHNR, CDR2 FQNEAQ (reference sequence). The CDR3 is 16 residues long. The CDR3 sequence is CASSPTVSSYNSPLHF. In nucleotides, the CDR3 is TGTGCCAGCAGCCCTACTGTGAGCTCCTATAATTCACCCCTCCACTTT.

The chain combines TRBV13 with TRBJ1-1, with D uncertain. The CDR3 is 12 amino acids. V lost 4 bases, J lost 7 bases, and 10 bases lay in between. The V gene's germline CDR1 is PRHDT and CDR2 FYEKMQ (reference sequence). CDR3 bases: TGTGCCAGCAGCTCACGCCACAGTGAAGCTTTCTTT. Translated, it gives CASSSRHSEAFF. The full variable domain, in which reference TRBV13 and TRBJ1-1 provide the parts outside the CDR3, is AAGVIQSPRHLIKEKRETATLKCYPIPRHDTVYWYQQGPGQDPQFLISFYEKMQSDKGSIPDRFSAQQFSDYHSELNMSSLELGDSALYFCASSSRHSEAFFGQGTRLTVV.

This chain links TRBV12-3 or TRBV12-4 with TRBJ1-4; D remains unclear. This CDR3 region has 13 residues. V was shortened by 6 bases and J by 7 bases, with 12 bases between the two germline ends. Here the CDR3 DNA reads TGTGCCAGCAGCCGGGATGAGGGTGAAAAACTGTTTTTT. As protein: CASSRDEGEKLFF.

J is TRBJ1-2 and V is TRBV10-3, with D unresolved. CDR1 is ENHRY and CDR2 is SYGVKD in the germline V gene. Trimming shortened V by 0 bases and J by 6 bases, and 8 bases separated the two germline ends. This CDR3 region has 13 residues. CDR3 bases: TGTGCCATCAGTGAGTCTCCCGCTAATGGCTACACCTTC. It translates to CAISESPANGYTF.

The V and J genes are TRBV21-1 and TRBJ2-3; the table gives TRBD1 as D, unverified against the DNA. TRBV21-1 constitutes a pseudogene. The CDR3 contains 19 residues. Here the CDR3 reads CASSKVLWGQGVSTDTQYF. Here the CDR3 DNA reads TGTGCCAGCAGCAAAGTATTGTGGGGACAGGGGGTCAGCACAGATACGCAGTATTTT.

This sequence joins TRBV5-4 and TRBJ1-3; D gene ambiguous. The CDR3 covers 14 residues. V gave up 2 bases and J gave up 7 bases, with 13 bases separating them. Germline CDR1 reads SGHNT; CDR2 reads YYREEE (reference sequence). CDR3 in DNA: TGTGCCAGCAGCTTAGATGGCCATCCCAACACCATATATTTT. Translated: CASSLDGHPNTIYF.

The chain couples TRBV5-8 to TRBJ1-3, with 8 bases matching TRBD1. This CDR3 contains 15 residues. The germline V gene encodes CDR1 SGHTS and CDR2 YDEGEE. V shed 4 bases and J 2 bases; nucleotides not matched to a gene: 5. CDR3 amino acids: CASSRQGTPGNTIYF. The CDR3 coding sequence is TGTGCCAGCAGCCGACAGGGGACCCCTGGAAACACCATATATTTT.